This T cell receptor (beta chain) was profiled in a study of CD8 T cells in Susac syndrome. Negative isolation yielded CD8+ and CD4+ T cells; FACS enriched TEMRA cells. Germline-derived CDR1 and CDR2 are SNHLY and FYNNEI. The CDR3 is made up of 12 amino acids. Unmatched junction bases numbered 3, after V lost 8 bases and J lost 6 bases. Random hexamers were used to reverse transcribe an amount of roughly 0.45 to 1 ug RNA. TCR beta CDR3 was amplified by immunoSEQ covering 54 Vbeta and 13 Jbeta. One entry per CDR3 protein results from TCRdb running MiXCR on the immunoSEQ multiplex PCR reads. The table has about 180,000 distinct CDR3 sequences, 93% seen once.

The rearrangement joins TRBV2 to TRBJ2-5, with 10 bases aligning to TRBD1. The source of this sequence is a human donor with multiple sclerosis. Material for sequencing was CD4+ T cells from PBMCs. The chain's CDR3 is CASRDRGKTQYF. Written as DNA, the CDR3 is TGTGCCAGCCGGGACAGGGGAAAGACCCAGTACTTC.